This TCR beta chain was captured by sequencing in a study of cytomegalovirus exposure and HLA in healthy donors. This clone appeared a few times. The primer mix had 60 Vbeta and 13 Jbeta primers. Here immunoSEQ multiplex PCR was the method, and the copy in TCRdb shows in-frame clones only, minus some. The sample shows 60,000 to 75,000 clones, around 76% of them seen only once. The trim removed 6 bases at V and 2 bases at J, leaving 9 bases unmatched. The CDR3 has 15 amino acids. The germline CDR1 and CDR2 sequences are ENHRY and SYGVKD. This clonotype originated in a young woman in good health and CMV-seropositive. Sequencing input: PBMCs. The chain uses TRBV10-3 and TRBJ1-1, with 7 bases that match TRBD1. CDR3 region: CAIRPGQSTNTEAFF. The CDR3, as DNA: TGTGCCATCAGGCCGGGACAGTCGACAAACACTGAAGCTTTCTTT.